These 5 T cell receptor beta chains came from one sample sequenced in a study of shared clonotypes between healthy human individuals. Terminally differentiated effector memory CD45RA+ cells were excluded from the naive CD8 cells, which were CD45RO-negative and positively selected for CCR7. Profiled with immunoSEQ multiplex PCR; TCRdb holds only in-frame clones, not every one. The sample yields hundreds of thousands of clones, approximately 96% seen once. The sample was naive CD8+ T cells sorted from blood. The receptors stem from a woman aged 25 to 39 in good health.

This clone appeared once. The V call is TRBV7-9, the J call TRBJ1-1; D gene unclear. The CDR3 has 15 residues. Germline V gives CDR1 SEHNR, CDR2 FQNEAQ (reference sequence). Trimming left V 1 base short and J 0 bases short, with 9 bases between. Here the CDR3 reads CASSLGEFMNTEAFF. The CDR3 nucleotides are TGTGCCAGCAGCTTAGGTGAGTTTATGAACACTGAAGCTTTCTTT.

The chain combines TRBV28 with TRBJ2-1, with 7 bases aligning to TRBD2. Per the germline V gene, CDR1 is MDHEN and CDR2 is SYDVKM. V trimming: 3 bases; J trimming: 9 bases; junction bases outside the gene matches: 5. The CDR3 length is 13 residues. CDR3 in amino acids: CASSLLGRGEQFF. CDR3 sequence (DNA): TGTGCCAGCAGTTTGTTGGGGAGGGGTGAGCAGTTCTTC.

The chain uses TRBV4-1 and TRBJ1-6, with D possibly being TRBD1 (6 bases). This CDR3 has 16 amino acids. The V gene's germline CDR1 is MGHRA and CDR2 YSYEKL. Trimming pared 4 bases from V and 6 bases from J, leaving 16 bases between. CDR3 residues: CASSLGGAGGNSPLHF. In DNA form, the CDR3 reads TGCGCCAGCAGCCTGGGGGGGGCCGGTGGTAATTCACCCCTCCACTTT.

The chain couples TRBV27 to TRBJ2-5; 12 bases are a match to TRBD2. Germline loops: CDR1 MNHEY, CDR2 SMNVEV (reference sequence). V shed 5 bases and J 4 bases; nucleotides not matched to a gene: 8. The CDR3 is made up of 16 amino acids. This CDR3 is CASSRVGLAGRETQYF. Here the CDR3 DNA reads TGTGCCAGCAGTAGAGTGGGACTAGCGGGCCGAGAGACCCAGTACTTC.

The chain links TRBV6-5 to TRBJ1-2, with 7 positions matching TRBD1. Losses at the gene ends were 6 bases for V and 2 bases for J; bases not matched to a gene: 6. The CDR3 spans 14 residues. Germline V gene sequence: CDR1 MNHEY, CDR2 SVGAGI. The CDR3 is CASSPTGLNYGYTF. DNA for the CDR3: TGTGCCAGCAGCCCGACAGGGTTAAACTATGGCTACACCTTC.